This T cell receptor beta chain was obtained from a study of T cell responses to AZD1222 COVID-19 vaccine listed by TCRdb under 2021. A note on the overall study: A total of 233 trial participants underwent TCR sequencing, of whom approximately 200 had received two doses of AZD1222 and roughly 26 had received two doses of the MenACWY control vaccine. Trial participants were enrolled by age into subgroups of 18-55, 56-69 and 70-plus years, and approximately 150, 30 and 60 TCR-sequenced participants, respectively, were included in these subgroups. General study outcomes and caveats: Because no samples from the day 14 peak response were available, repertoires could be characterized only after the peak T cell response. The 56-69-year group was small, and its depth increase did not reach significance, likely because of low power. Conclusions about previously exposed vaccinees were limited because only six AZD1222 recipients were SARS-CoV-2 seropositive at baseline. Most participants were white British and females outnumbered males, and the authors suggested that clonal diversity may have been underestimated. After two AZD1222 doses, spike-specific TCR breadth and depth were significantly higher than at day 0 and than in MenACWY recipients. CD4 TCRs associated with the vaccine covered the entire spike protein, and the dominant responses were in regions 160-218 and 743-854. Reportedly, close to half of the unique spike-specific TCRs recognized epitopes lying outside the regions that are mutated in the B.1.351 and B.1.1.7 variants.

Interpreted using the paper, the time point label stands for: about 28 days (+/-7) after the second vaccine dose. AZD1222 recipients given second doses at about 4 weeks or at about 12 weeks were pooled, since spike-specific TCR depth and breadth were not found to differ between the two schedules. The vaccinee samples were drawn from two UK trials, COV001 and COV002, one of which was a single-blind randomized controlled phase 2/3 trial testing AZD1222 (ChAdOx1 nCoV-19) in healthy adults. Trial participant PBMC samples were collected at day 0 and day 28 after the second dose for TCRbeta chain sequencing. Comments on this clone: This clone's antigen is unknown. Base qualities are missing; no much larger clone stands one base away.

The CDR3 regions of human TCRbeta chains were analyzed by immunosequencing. The study's processing was this. TCRs in the repertoires were compared against a reference library of SARS-CoV-2-specific TCRs that had been generated with the MIRA antigen-specificity platform. Breadth meant the fraction of unique TCRs that were SARS-CoV-2-associated, whereas depth meant the fraction of total T cells that were SARS-CoV-2-associated. Using the MIRA data, every spike-specific TCR was mapped to the spike region that the TCR reacted to and assigned to either a CD4 or a CD8 class. Log10-transformed breadth and depth values were compared by one-way ANOVA with Sidak's multiple comparisons tests. The table was pulled from immuneACCESS by TCRdb, which kept in-frame rearrangements only. Such tables lose some clones; where checked, under half of the loss comes from unresolved V genes, and the rest has no known cause. The DNA gave D and trimming, while V, J and clone size come from that table. The sample has 130,000 to 150,000 clones on record, 90% to 95% of them singletons. The top ten clonotypes cover 3.5% to 4% of the sample.

The sequences come from peripheral blood, collected 28 days after the second AZD1222 dose. This TCR was recovered from an adult who received the AZD1222 COVID-19 vaccine.

At the DNA level, the sequence is TGTGCCAGCCAGACTAGCGGGAGCTGGAGGGAGCTGTTTTTT. This encodes CASQTSGSWRELFF. The chain uses TRBV27 and TRBJ2-2; 12 bases in the middle match TRBD2. Relative to germline, V is missing 8 bases and J is missing 9 bases, with 7 bases of the junction outside any gene match. Looking up the germline V gene (reference sequence) yields CDR1 MNHEY and CDR2 SMNVEV. Inclusive of the bounding cysteine and phenylalanine, the CDR3 is 14 residues long. The retained sequence is limited to the CDR3, 42 bases, with the frame set at the first base.